This TCR beta chain emerged from a study of T cells in Graves' hyperthyroidism and ophthalmopathy. General observations from the study: Before onset, by a median of approximately 6.8 months, the model predicted ophthalmopathy.

The TCR beta CDR3 regions underwent amplification using RNA transcripts as the source. The study used the HTBI primer set for a first-round RT-PCR of the TCR CDR3. TCRdb reprocessed the multiplex PCR reads with MiXCR, giving one entry per CDR3 protein. The sample holds approximately 400,000 distinct CDR3 sequences, around 14% seen once. The germline V gene encodes CDR1 MNHNS and CDR2 SASEGT. The V segment lost 5 bases and the J segment 0 bases; nucleotides outside the gene matches: 12. The CDR3 is 18 amino acids. Pregnant or lactating patients were excluded, as were those with uncontrolled infection or other autoimmune disease. The table lists this clonotype with many counts. Its specificity is unknown.

The chain uses TRBV6-1 and TRBJ1-3; 8 bases fit TRBD1. The sequencing input was blood. This sequence originates from a woman aged 18-29 years with Graves' hyperthyroidism. The DNA for the CDR3 is TGTGCCAGCAGTCGTACTCCCGGGACAGGAGACTCTGGAAACACCATATATTTT. Its translation is CASSRTPGTGDSGNTIYF.